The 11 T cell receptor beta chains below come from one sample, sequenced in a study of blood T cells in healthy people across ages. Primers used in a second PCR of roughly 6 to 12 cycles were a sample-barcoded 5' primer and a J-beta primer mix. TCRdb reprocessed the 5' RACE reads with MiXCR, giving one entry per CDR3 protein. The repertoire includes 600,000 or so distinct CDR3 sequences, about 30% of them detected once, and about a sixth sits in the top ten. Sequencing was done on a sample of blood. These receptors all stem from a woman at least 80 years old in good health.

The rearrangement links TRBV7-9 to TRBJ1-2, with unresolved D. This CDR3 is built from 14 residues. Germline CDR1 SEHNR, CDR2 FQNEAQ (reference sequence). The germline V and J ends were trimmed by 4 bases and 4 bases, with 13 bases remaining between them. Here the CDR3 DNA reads TGTGCCAGCAGCTCGCTAAGACATCCCTATGGCTACACCTTC. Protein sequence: CASSSLRHPYGYTF.

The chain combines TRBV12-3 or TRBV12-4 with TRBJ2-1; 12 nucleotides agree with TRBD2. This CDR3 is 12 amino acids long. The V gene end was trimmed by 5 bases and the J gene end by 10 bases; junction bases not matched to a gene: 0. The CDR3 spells CASSTSGGEQFF. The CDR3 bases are TGTGCCAGCAGTACTAGCGGGGGGGAGCAGTTCTTC.

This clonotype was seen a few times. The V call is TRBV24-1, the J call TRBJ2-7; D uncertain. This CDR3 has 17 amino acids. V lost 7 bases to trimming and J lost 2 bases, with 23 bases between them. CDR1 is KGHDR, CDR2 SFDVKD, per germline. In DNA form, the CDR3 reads TGTGCCACCAGAAGCCCCTCTGGGGAAATCGACCCCTACGAGCAGTACTTC. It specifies CATRSPSGEIDPYEQYF.

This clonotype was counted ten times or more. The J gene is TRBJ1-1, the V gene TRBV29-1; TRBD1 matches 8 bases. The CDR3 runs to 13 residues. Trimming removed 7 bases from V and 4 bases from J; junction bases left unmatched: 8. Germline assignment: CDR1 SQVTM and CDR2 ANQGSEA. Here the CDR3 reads CSGRTGPGTEAFF. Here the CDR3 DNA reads TGCAGCGGCCGGACAGGGCCTGGCACTGAAGCTTTCTTT.

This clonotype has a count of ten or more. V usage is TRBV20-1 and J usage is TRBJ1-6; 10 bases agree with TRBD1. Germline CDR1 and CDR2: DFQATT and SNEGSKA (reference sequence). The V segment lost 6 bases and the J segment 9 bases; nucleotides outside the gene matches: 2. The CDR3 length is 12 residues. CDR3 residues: CSAGQGSSPLHF. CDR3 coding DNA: TGCAGTGCGGGACAGGGGTCTTCACCCCTCCACTTT.

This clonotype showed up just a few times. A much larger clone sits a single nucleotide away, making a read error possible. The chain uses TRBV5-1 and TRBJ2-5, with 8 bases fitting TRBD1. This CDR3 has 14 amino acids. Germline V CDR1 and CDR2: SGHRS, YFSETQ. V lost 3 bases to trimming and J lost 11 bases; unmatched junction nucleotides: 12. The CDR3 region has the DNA TGCGCCAGCAGCTGGGTCGCGACAGGGGCTGAGCAGTACTTC. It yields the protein CASSWVATGAEQYF.

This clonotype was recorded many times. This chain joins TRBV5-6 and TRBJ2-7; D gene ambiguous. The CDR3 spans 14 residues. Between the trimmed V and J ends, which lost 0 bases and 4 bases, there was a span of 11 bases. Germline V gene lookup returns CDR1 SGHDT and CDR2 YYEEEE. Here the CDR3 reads CASSLVVGRYEQYF. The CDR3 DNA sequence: TGTGCCAGCAGCTTGGTAGTCGGCAGGTACGAGCAGTACTTC.

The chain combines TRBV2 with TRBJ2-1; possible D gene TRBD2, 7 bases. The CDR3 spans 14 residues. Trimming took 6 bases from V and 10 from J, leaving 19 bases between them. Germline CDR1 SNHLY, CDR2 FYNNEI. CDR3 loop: CASRALKGGGEQFF. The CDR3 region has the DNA TGTGCCAGCAGGGCACTGAAGGGGGGGGGAGAGCAGTTCTTC.

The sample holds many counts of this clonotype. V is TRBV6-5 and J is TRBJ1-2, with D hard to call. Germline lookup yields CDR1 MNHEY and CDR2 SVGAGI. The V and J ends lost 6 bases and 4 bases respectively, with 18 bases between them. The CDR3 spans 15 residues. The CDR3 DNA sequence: TGTGCCAGCAGCCGGAGTTCTAAGACCGGCTATGGCTACACCTTC. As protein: CASSRSSKTGYGYTF.

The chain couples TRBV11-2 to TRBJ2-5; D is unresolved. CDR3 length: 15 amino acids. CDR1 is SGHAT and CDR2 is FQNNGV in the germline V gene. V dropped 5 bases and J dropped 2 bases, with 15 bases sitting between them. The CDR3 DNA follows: TGTGCCAGCAGCGCGGACCGCGCCGCGCAAGAGACCCAGTACTTC. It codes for CASSADRAAQETQYF.

The CDR3 DNA sequence: TGTGCCAGCAGTTTATTGGGAAGTTCGAAGGCCGGGGAGCTGTTTTTT. Its protein is CASSLLGSSKAGELFF. The chain combines TRBV28 with TRBJ2-2; no reliable D call. CDR3 length: 16 residues. Germline CDR1 reads MDHEN; CDR2 reads SYDVKM. Trimming left V 1 base short and J 6 bases short, with 15 bases between.